These 17 T cell receptor beta chains came from one sample sequenced in a study of T cells in Graves' hyperthyroidism and ophthalmopathy. The source material, RNA transcripts, was used to amplify TCR beta CDR3 regions. The primer set for the first-round RT-PCR of the TCR CDR3 was HTBI. TCRdb re-called the multiplex PCR reads with MiXCR, one entry per CDR3 protein. The table lists hundreds of thousands of distinct CDR3 sequences, roughly 37% of them singletons. The sequenced sample was blood. Every receptor here comes from a young man with Graves' hyperthyroidism.

This clonotype has a count of ten or more. The chain uses TRBV6-5 and TRBJ1-1; no clear D gene. This CDR3 is 12 amino acids long. V lost 6 bases and J 4 bases, leaving 9 bases between the germline ends. Germline V gene data show CDR1 as MNHEY and CDR2 as SVGAGI. CDR3 nucleotide sequence: TGTGCCAGCAGCCCCGACGGCACTGAAGCTTTCTTT. Protein product: CASSPDGTEAFF.

This clonotype was seen at least ten times. The CDR3 sequence: CASSQDYGDTEAFF. The CDR3 DNA follows: TGTGCCAGCAGCCAAGATTACGGGGACACTGAAGCTTTCTTT. The gene calls are TRBV14 and TRBJ1-1; no definite D call. The ends were cut back, 0 bases at V and 3 bases at J, with 8 bases in the middle. CDR1 and CDR2 from the germline V gene are SGHDN and FVKESK. This CDR3 contains 14 residues.

This clonotype showed up many times. The chain couples TRBV20-1 to TRBJ2-7; 8 bases align to TRBD1. The CDR3 has 14 amino acids. CDR1 and CDR2 (germline): DFQATT, SNEGSKA (reference sequence). Trimming cost V 3 bases and J 4 bases; bases outside gene matches: 8. The CDR3 here is CSASRTGGNYEQYF. As DNA, the CDR3 is TGCAGTGCTAGCCGAACAGGGGGGAATTACGAGCAGTACTTC.

This clonotype was found a few times. The J gene is TRBJ1-5, the V gene TRBV4-1; no clear D gene. Germline CDR1 reads MGHRA; CDR2 reads YSYEKL. The CDR3 totals 15 residues. The V gene lost 0 bases and the J gene lost 5 bases, with 11 bases spanning the gap. In DNA form, the CDR3 reads TGCGCCAGCAGCCAAGAGGGATCTCAGTATCAGCCCCAGCATTTT. Translation gives CASSQEGSQYQPQHF.

The chain employs TRBV25-1 and TRBJ1-2; D unresolved. V lost 1 base, J lost 3 bases, and 9 bases lay in between. The germline gives CDR1 MGHDK, CDR2 SYGVNS. The CDR3 sequence is 14 residues long. In DNA, the CDR3 is TGTGCCAGCAGTGAATTCCCCGCCTACTATGGCTACACCTTC. This encodes CASSEFPAYYGYTF.

V and J are TRBV6-5 and TRBJ2-7; no firm D call. The CDR3 runs 13 residues. Trimming pared 2 bases from V and 6 bases from J, leaving 11 bases between. Per the germline V gene, CDR1 is MNHEY and CDR2 is SVGAGI. The CDR3 DNA reads TGTGCCAGCAGTTACGGGGTGCCCCCCGAGCAGTACTTC. This gives the protein CASSYGVPPEQYF.

This chain connects TRBV19 to TRBJ2-5; unclear D gene. Trimming cost V 7 bases and J 1 base, with 7 bases left between them. From germline, CDR1 is LNHDA and CDR2 SQIVND (reference sequence). The CDR3 totals 12 residues. The CDR3 sequence is CASTGPQETQYF. The CDR3 region has the DNA TGTGCCAGTACTGGCCCCCAAGAGACCCAGTACTTC.

This clonotype was observed at least ten times. This chain joins TRBV29-1 and TRBJ2-5; the D is unclear. The CDR3 length is 10 residues. Between the trimmed V and J ends, which lost 6 bases and 6 bases, there was a span of 8 bases. Germline values: CDR1 SQVTM, CDR2 ANQGSEA. CDR3 bases: TGCAGCGTAAGGGAACAGACCCAGTACTTC. Protein: CSVREQTQYF. The full variable domain, in which reference TRBV29-1 and TRBJ2-5 provide the parts outside the CDR3, is SAVISQKPSRDICQRGTSLTIQCQVDSQVTMMFWYRQQPGQSLTLIATANQGSEATYESGFVIDKFPISRPNLTFSTLTVSNMSPEDSSIYLCSVREQTQYFGPGTRLLVL.

This clonotype has ten or more counts. The chain links TRBV12-3 or TRBV12-4 to TRBJ1-6; D gene uncertain. CDR3 length equals 13 residues. V was cut by 7 bases and J by 10 bases, with 14 bases left in between. CDR3 bases: TGTGCCAGCACCACTGGGTTTGGGTCACCCCTCCACTTT. Residues: CASTTGFGSPLHF.

Only a few counts were recorded for this clonotype. The chain carries TRBV7-2 and TRBJ1-4; D gene uncertain. Germline assignment: CDR1 SGHTA and CDR2 FQGNSA. The V end lost 5 bases, the J end lost 3 bases, and 16 bases lay between the germline ends. This CDR3 is built from 16 residues. The CDR3 sequence: CASSQGPEGPNEKLFF. The DNA for the CDR3 is TGTGCCAGCAGCCAAGGCCCCGAGGGTCCTAATGAAAAACTGTTTTTT. Using reference TRBV7-2 and TRBJ1-4 for the parts outside the CDR3, the full variable domain is GAGVSQSPSNKVTEKGKDVELRCDPISGHTALYWYRQSLGQGLEFLIYFQGNSAPDKSGLPSDRFSAERTGGSVSTLTIQRTQQEDSAVYLCASSQGPEGPNEKLFFGSGTQLSVL.

Only one count was recorded for this clonotype. The rearrangement links TRBV7-9 to TRBJ2-5, with D perhaps matching TRBD2 (6 bases). With 6 bases removed from V and 4 bases from J, the gap between germline ends came to 18 bases. The CDR3 extends over 15 amino acids. Germline CDR1 reads SEHNR; CDR2 reads FQNEAQ (reference sequence). CDR3 nucleotides: TGTGCCAGCAGTCCTCGGGAGCCCAAGAGAGAGACCCAGTACTTC. Protein sequence: CASSPREPKRETQYF.

The genes are TRBV7-3 and TRBJ2-7, with D possibly TRBD1 on 5 matching bases. Germline V CDR1 and CDR2: SGHTA, FQGTGA. The CDR3 consists of 14 residues. V shed 4 bases and J shed 6 bases, with 16 bases lying between them. DNA of the CDR3: TGTGCCAGCAGCTCCGCCCCCCCGCAGGGCGAGCAGTACTTC. Translated: CASSSAPPQGEQYF.

As for this clonotype: A read error is possible here, since a much larger clone lies one base away. The chain employs TRBV20-1 and TRBJ2-7; D is ambiguous. In germline, CDR1 is DFQATT, CDR2 SNEGSKA (reference sequence). This CDR3 has 11 amino acids. DNA for the CDR3: TGCAGTTCTAGAGATTGGAACGAGCAGTACTTC. As protein: CSSRDWNEQYF.

The sample holds a few counts of this clonotype. The J gene is TRBJ2-5, the V gene TRBV6-6; D is undetermined. The germline gives CDR1 MNHNY, CDR2 SVGAGI (reference sequence). The germline V and J ends were trimmed by 6 bases and 4 bases, with 12 bases remaining between them. CDR3 length: 13 amino acids. CDR3 nucleotide sequence: TGTGCCAGCAGAGTGAGGTTAGGAGAGACCCAGTACTTC. It yields the protein CASRVRLGETQYF.

The V call is TRBV15, the J call TRBJ1-6; TRBD1 agrees at 7 bases. This CDR3 comprises 15 residues. The V segment lost 0 bases and the J segment 10 bases; nucleotides outside the gene matches: 6. CDR1 LNHNV and CDR2 YYDKDF come from the germline V gene (reference sequence). The CDR3 DNA reads TGTGCCACCAGCAGAGATAAGGGGGCAAGGTCACCCCTCCACTTT. Translation: CATSRDKGARSPLHF.

This clonotype was counted ten times or more. The rearrangement uses TRBV7-8 and TRBJ1-5; tentative D call: TRBD1 (5 bases). With 1 base removed from V and 3 bases from J, the gap between germline ends came to 10 bases. CDR3 length: 15 residues. Germline loops: CDR1 SGHVS, CDR2 FQNEAQ. The CDR3 sequence is CASSLGGQVNQPQHF. CDR3 bases: TGTGCCAGCAGCTTAGGAGGACAAGTCAATCAGCCCCAGCATTTT.

The chain couples TRBV5-6 to TRBJ1-1; tentative D call: TRBD1 (5 bases). V shed 5 bases and J shed 10 bases, with 21 bases lying between them. The germline gives CDR1 SGHDT, CDR2 YYEEEE. The CDR3 consists of 14 residues. The CDR3 DNA reads as TGTGCCAGCAGTTGGGGGAATCGACCTGCCGCAGCTTTCTTT. Protein: CASSWGNRPAAAFF.